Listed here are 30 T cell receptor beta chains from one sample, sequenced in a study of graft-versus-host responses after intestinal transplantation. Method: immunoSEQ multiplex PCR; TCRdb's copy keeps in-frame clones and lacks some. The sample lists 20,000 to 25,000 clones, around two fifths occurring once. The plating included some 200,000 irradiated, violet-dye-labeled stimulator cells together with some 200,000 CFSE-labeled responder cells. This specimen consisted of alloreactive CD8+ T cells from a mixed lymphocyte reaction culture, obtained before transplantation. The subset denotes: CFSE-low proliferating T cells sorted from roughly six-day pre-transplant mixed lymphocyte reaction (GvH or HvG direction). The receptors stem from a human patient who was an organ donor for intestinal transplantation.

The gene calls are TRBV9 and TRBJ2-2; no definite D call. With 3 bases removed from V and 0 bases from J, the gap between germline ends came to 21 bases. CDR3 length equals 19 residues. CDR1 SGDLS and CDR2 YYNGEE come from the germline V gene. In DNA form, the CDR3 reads TGTGCCAGCAGCGAGTGCCAGGACCACCCCCCTACGAACACCGGGGAGCTGTTTTTT. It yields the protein CASSECQDHPPTNTGELFF.

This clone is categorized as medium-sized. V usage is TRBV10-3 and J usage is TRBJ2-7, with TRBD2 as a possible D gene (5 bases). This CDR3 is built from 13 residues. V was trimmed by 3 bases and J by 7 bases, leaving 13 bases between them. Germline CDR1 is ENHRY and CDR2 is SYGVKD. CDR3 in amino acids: CAISERNPGEQYF. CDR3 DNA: TGTGCCATCAGTGAACGGAACCCGGGAGAGCAGTACTTC.

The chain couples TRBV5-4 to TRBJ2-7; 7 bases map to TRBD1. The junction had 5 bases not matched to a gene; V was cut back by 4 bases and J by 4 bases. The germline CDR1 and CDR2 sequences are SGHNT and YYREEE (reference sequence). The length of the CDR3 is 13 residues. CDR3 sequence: CASSQGGRYEQYF. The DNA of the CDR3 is TGTGCCAGCAGCCAAGGGGGCCGGTACGAGCAGTACTTC.

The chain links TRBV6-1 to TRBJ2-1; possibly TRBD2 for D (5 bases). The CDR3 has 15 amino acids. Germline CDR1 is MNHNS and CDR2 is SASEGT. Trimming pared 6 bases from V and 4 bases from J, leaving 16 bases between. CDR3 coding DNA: TGTGCCAGCAGCCTCGGGGAACTAGGGTACAATGAGCAGTTCTTC. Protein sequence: CASSLGELGYNEQFF.

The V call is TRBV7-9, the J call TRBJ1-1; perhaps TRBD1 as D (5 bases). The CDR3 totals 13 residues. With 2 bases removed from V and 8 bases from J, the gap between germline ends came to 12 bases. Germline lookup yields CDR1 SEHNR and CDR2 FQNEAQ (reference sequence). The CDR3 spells CASSLLMGVEAFF. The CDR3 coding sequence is TGTGCCAGCAGCTTACTAATGGGGGTCGAAGCTTTCTTT. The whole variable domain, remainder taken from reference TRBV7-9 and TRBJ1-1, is DTGVSQNPRHKITKRGQNVTFRCDPISEHNRLYWYRQTLGQGPEFLTYFQNEAQLEKSRLLSDRFSAERPKGSFSTLEIQRTEQGDSAMYLCASSLLMGVEAFFGQGTRLTVV.

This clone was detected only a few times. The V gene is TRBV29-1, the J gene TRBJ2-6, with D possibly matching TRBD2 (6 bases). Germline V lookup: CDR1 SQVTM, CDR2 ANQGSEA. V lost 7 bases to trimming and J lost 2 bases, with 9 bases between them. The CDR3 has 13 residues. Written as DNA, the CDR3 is TGCAGCGGCTGGGGGGCTGGGGCCAACGTCCTGACTTTC. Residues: CSGWGAGANVLTF. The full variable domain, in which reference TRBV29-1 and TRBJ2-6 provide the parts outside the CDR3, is SAVISQKPSRDICQRGTSLTIQCQVDSQVTMMFWYRQQPGQSLTLIATANQGSEATYESGFVIDKFPISRPNLTFSTLTVSNMSPEDSSIYLCSGWGAGANVLTFGAGSRLTVL.

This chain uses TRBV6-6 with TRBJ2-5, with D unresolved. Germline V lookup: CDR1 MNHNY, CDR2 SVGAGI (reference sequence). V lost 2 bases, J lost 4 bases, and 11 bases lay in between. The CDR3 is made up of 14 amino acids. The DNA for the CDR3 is TGTGCCAGCAGTTACGCTGGGCTTCCAGAGACCCAGTACTTC. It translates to CASSYAGLPETQYF.

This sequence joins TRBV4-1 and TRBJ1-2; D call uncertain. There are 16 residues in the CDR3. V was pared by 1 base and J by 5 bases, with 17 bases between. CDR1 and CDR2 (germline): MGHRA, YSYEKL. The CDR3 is CASSQVPLDILYGYTF. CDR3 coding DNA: TGCGCCAGCAGCCAAGTACCTCTTGACATTCTGTATGGCTACACCTTC.

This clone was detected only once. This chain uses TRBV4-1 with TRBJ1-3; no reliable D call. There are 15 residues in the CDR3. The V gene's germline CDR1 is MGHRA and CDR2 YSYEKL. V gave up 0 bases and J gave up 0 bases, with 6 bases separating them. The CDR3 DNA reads TGCGCCAGCAGCCAAGATTTCGGCTCTGGAAACACCATATATTTT. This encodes CASSQDFGSGNTIYF.

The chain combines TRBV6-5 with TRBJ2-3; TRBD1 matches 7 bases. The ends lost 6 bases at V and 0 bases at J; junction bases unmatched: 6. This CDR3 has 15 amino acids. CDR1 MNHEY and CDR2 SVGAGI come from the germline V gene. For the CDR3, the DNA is TGTGCCAGCAGCGAGGGACAGTCTAGCACAGATACGCAGTATTTT. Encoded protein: CASSEGQSSTDTQYF.

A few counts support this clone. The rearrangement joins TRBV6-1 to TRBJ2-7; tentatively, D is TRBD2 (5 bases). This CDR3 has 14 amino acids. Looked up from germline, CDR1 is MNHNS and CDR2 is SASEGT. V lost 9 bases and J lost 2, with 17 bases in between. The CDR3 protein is CASKELGSPYEQYF. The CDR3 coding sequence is TGTGCCAGTAAAGAACTAGGCTCTCCCTACGAGCAGTACTTC.

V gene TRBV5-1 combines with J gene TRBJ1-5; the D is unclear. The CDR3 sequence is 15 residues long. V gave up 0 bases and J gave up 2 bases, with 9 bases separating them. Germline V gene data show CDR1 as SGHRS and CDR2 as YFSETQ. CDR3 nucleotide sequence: TGCGCCAGCAGCTTGGGTTGGGGAGGCAATCAGCCCCAGCATTTT. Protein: CASSLGWGGNQPQHF.

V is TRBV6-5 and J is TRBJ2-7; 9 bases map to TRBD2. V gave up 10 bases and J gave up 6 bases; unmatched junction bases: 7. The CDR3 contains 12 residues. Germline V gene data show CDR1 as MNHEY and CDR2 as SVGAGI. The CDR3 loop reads CATVGTSLEQYF. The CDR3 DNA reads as TGTGCCACCGTAGGGACTAGCCTCGAGCAGTACTTC.

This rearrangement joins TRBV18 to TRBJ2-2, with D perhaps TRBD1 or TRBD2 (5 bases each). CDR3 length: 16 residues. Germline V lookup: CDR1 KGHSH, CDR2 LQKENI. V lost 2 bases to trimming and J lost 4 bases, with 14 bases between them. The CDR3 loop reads CASSPFAGTGTGELFF. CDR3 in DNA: TGTGCCAGCTCACCATTTGCCGGGACGGGCACCGGGGAGCTGTTTTTT.

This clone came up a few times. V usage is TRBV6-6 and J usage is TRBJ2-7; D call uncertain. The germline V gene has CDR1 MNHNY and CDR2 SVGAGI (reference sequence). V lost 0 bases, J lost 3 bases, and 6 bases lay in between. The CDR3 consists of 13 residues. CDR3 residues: CASSYSTSYEQYF. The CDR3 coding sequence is TGTGCCAGCAGTTACTCGACCAGCTACGAGCAGTACTTC.

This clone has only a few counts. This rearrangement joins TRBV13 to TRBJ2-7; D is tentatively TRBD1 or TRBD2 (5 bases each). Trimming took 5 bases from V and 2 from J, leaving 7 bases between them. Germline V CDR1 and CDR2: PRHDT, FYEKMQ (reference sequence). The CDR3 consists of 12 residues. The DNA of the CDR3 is TGTGCCAGCAGCGAGGGACCCTACGAGCAGTACTTC. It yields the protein CASSEGPYEQYF.

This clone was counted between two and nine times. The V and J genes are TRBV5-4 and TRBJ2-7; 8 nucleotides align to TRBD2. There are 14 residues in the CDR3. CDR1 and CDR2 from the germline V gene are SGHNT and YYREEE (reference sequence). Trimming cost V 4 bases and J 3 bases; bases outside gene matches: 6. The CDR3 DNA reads TGTGCCAGCAGCAGGGGGGCGGGGGGCTACGAGCAGTACTTC. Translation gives CASSRGAGGYEQYF. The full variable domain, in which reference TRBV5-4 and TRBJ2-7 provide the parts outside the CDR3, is ETGVTQSPTHLIKTRGQQVTLRCSSQSGHNTVSWYQQALGQGPQFIFQYYREEENGRGNFPPRFSGLQFPNYSSELNVNALELDDSALYLCASSRGAGGYEQYFGPGTRLTVT.

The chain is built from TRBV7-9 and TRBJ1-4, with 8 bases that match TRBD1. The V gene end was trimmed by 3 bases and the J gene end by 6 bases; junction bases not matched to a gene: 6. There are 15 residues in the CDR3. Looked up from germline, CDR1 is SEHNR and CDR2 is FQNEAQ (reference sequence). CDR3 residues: CASSFWGQEYEKLFF. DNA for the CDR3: TGTGCCAGCAGCTTTTGGGGACAGGAGTATGAAAAACTGTTTTTT.

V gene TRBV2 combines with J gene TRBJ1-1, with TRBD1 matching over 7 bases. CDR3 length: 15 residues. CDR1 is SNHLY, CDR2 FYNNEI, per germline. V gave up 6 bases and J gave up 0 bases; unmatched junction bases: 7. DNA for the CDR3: TGTGCCAGCAGGCTGACAGGGTACTTGAACACTGAAGCTTTCTTT. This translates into CASRLTGYLNTEAFF.

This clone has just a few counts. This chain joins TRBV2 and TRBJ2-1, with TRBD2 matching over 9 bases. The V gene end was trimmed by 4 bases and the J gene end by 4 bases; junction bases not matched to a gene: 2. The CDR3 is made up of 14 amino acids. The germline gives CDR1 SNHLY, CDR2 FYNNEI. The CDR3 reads CASSGLAGYNEQFF. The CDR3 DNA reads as TGTGCCAGCAGTGGGCTAGCGGGGTACAATGAGCAGTTCTTC.

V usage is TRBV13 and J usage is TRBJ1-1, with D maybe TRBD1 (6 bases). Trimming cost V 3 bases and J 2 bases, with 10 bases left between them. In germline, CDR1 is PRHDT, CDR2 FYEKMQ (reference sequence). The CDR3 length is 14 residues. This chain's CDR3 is CASSFWGANTEAFF. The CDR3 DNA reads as TGTGCCAGCAGCTTCTGGGGGGCAAACACTGAAGCTTTCTTT.

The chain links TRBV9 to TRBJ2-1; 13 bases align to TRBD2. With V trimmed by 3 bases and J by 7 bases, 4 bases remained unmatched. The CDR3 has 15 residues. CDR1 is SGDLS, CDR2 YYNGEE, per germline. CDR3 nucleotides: TGTGCCAGCAGCGCCGGGACTAGCGGGGAGAATGAGCAGTTCTTC. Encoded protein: CASSAGTSGENEQFF.

Here the CDR3 DNA reads TGCAGCGTTGAAGATTTCCAGCACACCACAGATACGCAGTATTTT. Encoded protein: CSVEDFQHTTDTQYF. The V call is TRBV29-1, the J call TRBJ2-3, with D hard to call. The germline gives CDR1 SQVTM, CDR2 ANQGSEA. The CDR3 totals 15 residues. Trimming pared 0 bases from V and 2 bases from J, leaving 12 bases between.

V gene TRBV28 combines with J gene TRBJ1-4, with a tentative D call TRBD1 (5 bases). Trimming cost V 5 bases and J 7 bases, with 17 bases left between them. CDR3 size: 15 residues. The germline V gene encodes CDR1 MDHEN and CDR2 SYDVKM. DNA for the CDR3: TGTGCCAGCAGTCTCTGGTCGGGGGAGGGTGAAAAACTGTTTTTT. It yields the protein CASSLWSGEGEKLFF.

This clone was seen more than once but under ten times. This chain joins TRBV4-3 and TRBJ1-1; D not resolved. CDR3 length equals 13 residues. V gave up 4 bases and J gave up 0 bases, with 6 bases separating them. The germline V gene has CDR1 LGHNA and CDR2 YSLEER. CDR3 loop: CASSPSMNTEAFF. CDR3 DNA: TGCGCCAGCAGCCCATCGATGAACACTGAAGCTTTCTTT.

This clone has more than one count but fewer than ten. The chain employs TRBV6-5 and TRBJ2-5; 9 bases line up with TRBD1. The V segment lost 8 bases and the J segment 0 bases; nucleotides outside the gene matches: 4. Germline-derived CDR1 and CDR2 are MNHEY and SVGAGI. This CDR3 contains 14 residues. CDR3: CASGTGPYQETQYF. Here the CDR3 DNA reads TGTGCCAGCGGGACAGGGCCGTACCAAGAGACCCAGTACTTC.

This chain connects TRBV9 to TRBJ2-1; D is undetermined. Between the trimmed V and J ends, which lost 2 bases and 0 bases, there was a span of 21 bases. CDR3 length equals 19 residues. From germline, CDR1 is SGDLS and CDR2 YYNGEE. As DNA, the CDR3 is TGTGCCAGCAGCGTCGCACCTGAAGCAGCATGGGGCTCCTACAATGAGCAGTTCTTC. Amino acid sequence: CASSVAPEAAWGSYNEQFF.

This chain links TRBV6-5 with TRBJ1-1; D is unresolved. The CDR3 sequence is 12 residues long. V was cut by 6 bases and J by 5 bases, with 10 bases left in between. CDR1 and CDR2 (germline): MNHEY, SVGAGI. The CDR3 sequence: CASSIFRTEAFF. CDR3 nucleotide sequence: TGTGCCAGCAGCATCTTCAGGACTGAAGCTTTCTTT.

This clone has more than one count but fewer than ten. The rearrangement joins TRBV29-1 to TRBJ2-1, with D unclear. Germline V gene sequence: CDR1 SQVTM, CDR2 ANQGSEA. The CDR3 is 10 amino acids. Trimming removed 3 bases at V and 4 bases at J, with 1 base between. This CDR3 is CSVDYNEQFF. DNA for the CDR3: TGCAGCGTTGATTACAATGAGCAGTTCTTC.

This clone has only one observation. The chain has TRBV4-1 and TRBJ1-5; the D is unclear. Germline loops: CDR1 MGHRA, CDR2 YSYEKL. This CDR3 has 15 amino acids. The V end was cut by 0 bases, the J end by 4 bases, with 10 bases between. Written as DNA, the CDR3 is TGCGCCAGCAGCCAAGATACGACCTCTAATCAGCCCCAGCATTTT. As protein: CASSQDTTSNQPQHF.